These T cell receptor beta chains were read from a single sample in a study of human T cells and chemical hapten exposure. TCRdb recomputed calls from the RACE reads with MiXCR, one row per CDR3 protein. Here the sample spans fewer than 150,000 distinct CDR3 sequences, about 11% being singletons. The material was whole blood, obtained in connection with sensitization to the hapten diphenylcyclopropenone (DPC). These TCRs come from a woman aged 50 to 60 with alopecia areata. Some clones in this sample may be carry-over from other donors' samples. Both conserved end residues are part of each CDR3. D genes are given only for firm matches. Clone size, where shown, is once, few, many, or a class for clones that have expanded.

size: NA; D: TRBD1; V: TRBV28; J: TRBJ2-7; CDR3: CASSFRQGYYEQYF; DNA: TGTGCCAGCAGTTTTCGACAGGGGTACTACGAGCAGTACTTC
size: NA; D: NA; V: TRBV7-2; J: TRBJ2-7; CDR3: CASSLVRTYEQYF; DNA: TGTGCCAGCAGCTTAGTTCGGACCTACGAGCAGTACTTC
size: NA; D: TRBD1; V: TRBV29-1; J: TRBJ2-2; CDR3: CSVGGGTGGPGELFF; DNA: TGCAGCGTTGGCGGCGGGACAGGGGGCCCCGGGGAGCTGTTTTTT
size: few; D: NA; V: TRBV7-2; J: TRBJ2-7; CDR3: CASSLARGGYEQYF; DNA: TGTGCCAGCAGCTTAGCCCGAGGGGGCTACGAGCAGTACTTC
size: few; D: NA; V: TRBV5-1; J: TRBJ2-1; CDR3: CASSPDSASYNEQFF; DNA: TGCGCCAGCAGCCCAGATAGTGCCTCCTACAATGAGCAGTTCTTC
size: once; D: NA; V: TRBV6-2/TRBV6-3; J: TRBJ2-3; CDR3: CASSGGHLTTDTQYF; DNA: TGTGCCAGCAGTGGGGGACATCTCACCACAGATACGCAGTATTTT
size: NA; D: NA; V: TRBV5-1; J: TRBJ2-7; CDR3: CASQGAVRGSYEQYF; DNA: TGCGCCAGCCAAGGGGCTGTACGGGGGTCCTACGAGCAGTACTTC
size: NA; D: NA; V: TRBV11-2; J: TRBJ2-2; CDR3: CASSLGQGNTGELFF; DNA: TGTGCCAGCAGCTTAGGGCAGGGGAACACCGGGGAGCTGTTTTTT
size: NA; D: NA; V: TRBV9; J: TRBJ2-1; CDR3: CASSASVTPYGDEQFF; DNA: TGTGCCAGCAGCGCTAGCGTTACACCCTATGGGGATGAGCAGTTCTTC
size: NA; D: NA; V: TRBV27; J: TRBJ1-4; CDR3: CASSSLREKLFF; DNA: TGTGCCAGCAGTTCCCTTCGAGAAAAACTGTTTTTT
size: few; D: TRBD2; V: TRBV19; J: TRBJ2-6; CDR3: CASSRSGRESGANVLTF; DNA: TGTGCCAGTAGTCGTAGCGGGAGGGAATCTGGGGCCAACGTCCTGACTTTC
size: NA; D: TRBD1; V: TRBV6-2/TRBV6-3; J: TRBJ2-1; CDR3: CASSSTGLNYNEQFF; DNA: TGTGCCAGCAGTTCGACAGGGCTCAATTACAATGAGCAGTTCTTC
size: NA; D: NA; V: TRBV24-1; J: TRBJ2-1; CDR3: CATSDRGLVNNEQFF; DNA: TGTGCCACCAGTGATAGGGGACTGGTAAACAATGAGCAGTTCTTC
size: many; D: TRBD2; V: TRBV28; J: TRBJ2-3; CDR3: CASSPSGTSTDTQYF; DNA: TGTGCCAGCAGCCCTAGCGGGACGAGCACAGATACGCAGTATTTT
size: many; D: NA; V: TRBV12-3/TRBV12-4; J: TRBJ2-3; CDR3: CASKNSPGPPDTQYF; DNA: TGTGCCAGCAAAAACAGCCCCGGACCACCAGATACGCAGTATTTT
size: NA; D: TRBD1; V: TRBV7-9; J: TRBJ1-2; CDR3: CASSWGQGGYGYTF; DNA: TGTGCCAGCAGCTGGGGACAGGGGGGCTATGGCTACACCTTC
size: NA; D: NA; V: TRBV5-1; J: TRBJ2-1; CDR3: CASSLGQGEQFF; DNA: TGCGCCAGCAGCTTGGGCCAAGGGGAGCAGTTCTTC